This T cell receptor (beta chain) originates from a study of regulatory T cells in long-lasting Graves disease. Trimming took 5 bases from V and 7 from J, leaving 2 bases between them. The CDR3 is 10 amino acids. The germline V gene has CDR1 MDHEN and CDR2 SYDVKM. Relying on iRepertoire HTBI primers and Arm-PCR of CDR3 regions, the team built TCR beta libraries. TCRdb re-derived calls from the multiplex PCR reads in MiXCR, one entry per CDR3 protein. The repertoire holds roughly 470,000 distinct CDR3 sequences, with less than 25% as singletons. Time point reported: persistent/refractory GD, antithyroid drugs over 5 years with positive TRAb. PBMCs were the source of the RNA used for TCR sequencing. Graves' disease diagnoses followed American Thyroid Association guidelines. This clonotype was seen ten or more times.

The V call is TRBV28, the J call TRBJ2-2; D unclear. The sequencing used peripheral blood mononuclear cells (PBMCs), collected when the disease was refractory, from a patient treated with antithyroid drugs. This sequence was found in a female donor with Graves disease. CDR3 sequence (DNA): TGTGCCAGCAGTCTCGGGGAGCTGTTTTTT. Translation gives CASSLGELFF.